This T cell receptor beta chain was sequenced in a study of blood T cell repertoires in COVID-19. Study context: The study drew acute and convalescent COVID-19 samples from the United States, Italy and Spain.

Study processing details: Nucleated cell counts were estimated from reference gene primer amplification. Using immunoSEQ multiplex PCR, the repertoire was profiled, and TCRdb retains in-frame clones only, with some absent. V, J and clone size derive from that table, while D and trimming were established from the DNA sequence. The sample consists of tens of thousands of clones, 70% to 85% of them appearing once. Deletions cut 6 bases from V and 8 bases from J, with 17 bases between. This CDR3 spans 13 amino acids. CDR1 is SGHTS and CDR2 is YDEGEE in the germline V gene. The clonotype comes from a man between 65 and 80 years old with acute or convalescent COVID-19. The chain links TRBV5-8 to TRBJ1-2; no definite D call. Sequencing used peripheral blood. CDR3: CASNLPPMEGYTF. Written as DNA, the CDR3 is TGTGCCAGCAACTTACCCCCGATGGAGGGCTACACCTTC.